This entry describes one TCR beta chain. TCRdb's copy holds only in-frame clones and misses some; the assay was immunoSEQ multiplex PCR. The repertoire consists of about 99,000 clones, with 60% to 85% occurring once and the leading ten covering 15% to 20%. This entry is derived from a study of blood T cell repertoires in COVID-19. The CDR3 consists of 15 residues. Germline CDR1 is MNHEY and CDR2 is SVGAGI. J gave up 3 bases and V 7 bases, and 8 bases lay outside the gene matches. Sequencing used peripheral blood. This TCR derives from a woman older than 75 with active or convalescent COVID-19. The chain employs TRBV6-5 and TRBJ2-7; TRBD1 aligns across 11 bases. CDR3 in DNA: TGTGCCAGCACCCAGGGGACAGGGGGAGGCTACGAGCAGTACTTC. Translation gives CASTQGTGGGYEQYF.